These 26 T cell receptor beta chains came from one sample sequenced in a study of cytomegalovirus exposure and HLA in healthy donors. Vbeta (60) and Jbeta (13) primers were used in the PCR. The method was immunoSEQ multiplex PCR; TCRdb's version includes in-frame clones alone and lacks a portion of them. Of some 130,000 clones in the sample, approximately 78% are singletons; the top ten hold about 8.1%. Sequencing used PBMCs. The receptors here all came from a woman aged 50 to 65 in good health and CMV-seropositive.

The CDR3 region is CASRDQGDTQYF. Written as DNA, the CDR3 is TGTGCCAGCAGGGATCAGGGAGATACGCAGTATTTT. The V and J genes are TRBV2 and TRBJ2-3, with D possibly matching TRBD1 (5 bases). CDR3 length equals 12 residues. Between the trimmed V and J ends, which lost 6 bases and 5 bases, there was a span of 9 bases. Looked up from germline, CDR1 is SNHLY and CDR2 is FYNNEI.

V is TRBV12-5 and J is TRBJ2-1; 9 bases match TRBD2. J was trimmed by 4 bases and V by 4 bases; bases with no gene match: 5. CDR1 is LGHNT, CDR2 FRNRAP, per germline. The CDR3 totals 15 residues. CDR3 amino acids: CASGSLAGSYNEQFF. In DNA, the CDR3 is TGTGCTAGTGGTTCTCTAGCGGGGAGTTACAATGAGCAGTTCTTC. The whole variable domain, remainder taken from reference TRBV12-5 and TRBJ2-1, is DARVTQTPRHKVTEMGQEVTMRCQPILGHNTVFWYRQTMMQGLELLAYFRNRAPLDDSGMPKDRFSAEMPDATLATLKIQPSEPRDSAVYFCASGSLAGSYNEQFFGPGTRLTVL.

This clone appeared a few times. The chain is built from TRBV18 and TRBJ2-2, with a tentative D call TRBD2 (6 bases). The CDR3 extends over 13 amino acids. From germline, CDR1 is KGHSH and CDR2 LQKENI. Trimming cost V 5 bases and J 6 bases, with 10 bases left between them. In DNA form, the CDR3 reads TGTGCCAGCTCATCTACTAGCCCCGGGGAGCTGTTTTTT. It yields the protein CASSSTSPGELFF.

The chain recombines TRBV6-1 with TRBJ1-1; D not resolved. The CDR3 spans 11 residues. Trimming stripped 7 bases from V and 0 bases from J, with 3 bases between. Germline V gene lookup returns CDR1 MNHNS and CDR2 SASEGT. CDR3 nucleotide sequence: TGTGCCAGCACTATGAACACTGAAGCTTTCTTT. The encoded protein is CASTMNTEAFF.

This clone was observed a few times. V gene TRBV6-6 combines with J gene TRBJ1-1; D is perhaps TRBD1 (5 bases). The V gene lost 1 base and the J gene lost 4 bases, with 7 bases spanning the gap. Germline CDR1 is MNHNY and CDR2 is SVGAGI (reference sequence). The CDR3 covers 13 residues. The DNA for the CDR3 is TGTGCCAGCAGTTACTACGGGGGCACTGAAGCTTTCTTT. Amino acids: CASSYYGGTEAFF.

This clone has only one observation. The chain uses TRBV28 and TRBJ1-2; D might be TRBD1 (5 bases). Trimming stripped 6 bases from V and 8 bases from J, with 16 bases between. The length of the CDR3 is 13 residues. The germline gives CDR1 MDHEN, CDR2 SYDVKM. The CDR3 DNA reads as TGTGCCAGCAGCCCCGCTGGGGGGGTCGGCTACACCTTC. Translating it yields CASSPAGGVGYTF.

The rearrangement joins TRBV11-2 to TRBJ1-1; D ambiguous. Germline CDR1 is SGHAT and CDR2 is FQNNGV. CDR3 size: 13 residues. V gave up 5 bases and J gave up 8 bases, with 15 bases separating them. CDR3 DNA: TGTGCCAGCAGCATCGGTCTACAGAACGAAGCTTTCTTT. Protein sequence: CASSIGLQNEAFF.

The CDR3 is CASSYSAQSSLEAFF. CDR3 in DNA: TGTGCCAGCAGTTACTCGGCACAGTCGAGCCTTGAAGCTTTCTTT. This chain links TRBV6-5 with TRBJ1-1; D remains unclear. From germline, CDR1 is MNHEY and CDR2 SVGAGI. There are 15 residues in the CDR3. V was clipped by 0 bases and J by 7 bases, with 15 bases between them.

V and J are TRBV15 and TRBJ2-7; TRBD2 might be the D (6 bases). The V end lost 0 bases, the J end lost 4 bases, and 16 bases lay between the germline ends. The CDR3 contains 16 residues. Germline values: CDR1 LNHNV, CDR2 YYDKDF (reference sequence). DNA for the CDR3: TGTGCCACCAGCAGAGAGAGGCTAGCGAGTAAATACGAGCAGTACTTC. It specifies CATSRERLASKYEQYF.

The chain recombines TRBV6-1 with TRBJ1-3; D remains unclear. The CDR3 loop spans 15 amino acids. Trimming cost V 6 bases and J 0 bases, with 12 bases left between them. The germline CDR1 and CDR2 sequences are MNHNS and SASEGT. The CDR3 DNA sequence: TGTGCCAGCAGCCCCATGAGGGTCTCTGGAAACACCATATATTTT. Its protein is CASSPMRVSGNTIYF.

This clone was seen a few times. The chain carries TRBV30 and TRBJ1-1, with D unresolved. Germline V CDR1 and CDR2: GTSNPN, SVGIG (reference sequence). This CDR3 has 12 amino acids. Trimming pared 4 bases from V and 4 bases from J, leaving 10 bases between. The CDR3 loop reads CAWKYGVTEAFF. The CDR3 DNA reads as TGTGCCTGGAAATACGGGGTCACTGAAGCTTTCTTT.

The gene calls are TRBV5-1 and TRBJ1-6; D ambiguous. Deletions cut 4 bases from V and 0 bases from J, with 11 bases between. The length of the CDR3 is 16 residues. CDR1 is SGHRS and CDR2 is YFSETQ in the germline V gene. For the CDR3, the DNA is TGCGCCAGCAGCGTCGGAGGGAGCTCCTATAATTCACCCCTCCACTTT. Encoded protein: CASSVGGSSYNSPLHF.

This clone was seen once. V is TRBV11-1 and J is TRBJ2-3, with D unresolved. CDR1 and CDR2 (germline): SGHAT, FQDESV (reference sequence). Deletions cut 0 bases from V and 4 bases from J, with 11 bases between. The CDR3 length is 15 residues. This CDR3 is CASSLAQWAADTQYF. For the CDR3, the DNA is TGTGCCAGCAGCTTAGCACAATGGGCCGCAGATACGCAGTATTTT.

This sequence joins TRBV7-9 and TRBJ2-1; 7 nucleotides match TRBD1. Germline assignment: CDR1 SEHNR and CDR2 FQNEAQ (reference sequence). The CDR3 is 14 amino acids. Trimming at V came to 3 bases and at J to 8 bases, leaving 7 bases not matched to a gene. The CDR3 nucleotides are TGTGCCAGCAGCTTCTCCGACAGGGTCTATGAGCAGTTCTTC. It translates to CASSFSDRVYEQFF.

The chain recombines TRBV6-1 with TRBJ2-7; 7 bases fit TRBD2. The ends lost 5 bases at V and 2 bases at J; junction bases unmatched: 3. Germline V CDR1 and CDR2: MNHNS, SASEGT. This CDR3 region has 13 residues. Here the CDR3 reads CASSRDYPYEQYF. The CDR3 nucleotides read TGTGCCAGCAGTCGGGACTATCCCTACGAGCAGTACTTC.

The chain uses TRBV2 and TRBJ1-2; no definite D call. The CDR3 covers 14 residues. CDR1 SNHLY and CDR2 FYNNEI come from the germline V gene. V lost 6 bases and J lost 3, with 14 bases in between. The chain's CDR3 is CASSPGGDDYGYTF. In nucleotides, the CDR3 is TGTGCCAGCAGCCCGGGAGGAGACGACTATGGCTACACCTTC.

The V call is TRBV7-2, the J call TRBJ1-1; 7 bases agree with TRBD1. Germline V lookup: CDR1 SGHTA, CDR2 FQGNSA. The CDR3 spans 13 residues. Trimming took 3 bases from V and 6 from J; bases not matched to a gene: 4. Here the CDR3 reads CASSLAGGSEAFF. The CDR3 nucleotides read TGTGCCAGCAGCTTGGCAGGGGGTTCTGAAGCTTTCTTT.

The chain recombines TRBV7-9 with TRBJ2-5; possibly TRBD2 for D (5 bases). The CDR3 spans 15 residues. With 4 bases removed from V and 2 bases from J, the gap between germline ends came to 14 bases. The germline CDR1 and CDR2 sequences are SEHNR and FQNEAQ (reference sequence). The CDR3: CASSSLDWNQETQYF. DNA of the CDR3: TGTGCCAGCAGCTCTCTGGACTGGAATCAAGAGACCCAGTACTTC.

This chain connects TRBV28 to TRBJ2-7; the D gene is possibly TRBD1 (6 bases). With 10 bases removed from V and 0 bases from J, the gap between germline ends came to 16 bases. CDR1 is MDHEN, CDR2 SYDVKM, per germline. The CDR3 has 14 residues. In DNA, the CDR3 is TGTGCCACCTATCCGGGACACAACTCCTACGAGCAGTACTTC. Translating it yields CATYPGHNSYEQYF.

The genes are TRBV4-2 and TRBJ2-3; 7 positions match TRBD2. The CDR3 covers 15 residues. The germline V gene encodes CDR1 LGHNA and CDR2 YNFKEQ. After removal of 1 base from V and 1 base from J, the junction contained 2 bases not matched to a gene. DNA of the CDR3: TGTGCCAGCAGCCAAGGGGGGGGTCGCACAGATACGCAGTATTTT. Its protein product is CASSQGGGRTDTQYF.

The rearrangement uses TRBV2 and TRBJ2-7; TRBD1 is a possible D gene (6 bases). Trimming stripped 9 bases from V and 4 bases from J, with 13 bases between. Germline CDR1 is SNHLY and CDR2 is FYNNEI. The CDR3 length is 12 residues. CDR3 region: CASNRDTYEQYF. For the CDR3, the DNA is TGTGCCAGTAACCGGGACACATACGAGCAGTACTTC.

The chain joins TRBV19 to TRBJ2-2; 8 nucleotides align to TRBD1. CDR1 LNHDA and CDR2 SQIVND come from the germline V gene (reference sequence). Trimming took 5 bases from V and 7 from J; bases not matched to a gene: 9. This CDR3 contains 15 residues. This chain's CDR3 is CASSAPQGAGGELFF. CDR3 sequence (DNA): TGTGCCAGTAGTGCCCCTCAGGGGGCCGGCGGGGAGCTGTTTTTT.

The rearrangement links TRBV6-6 to TRBJ2-7, with D maybe TRBD1 (6 bases). CDR1 and CDR2 from the germline V gene are MNHNY and SVGAGI (reference sequence). The length of the CDR3 is 16 residues. The V and J ends lost 0 bases and 0 bases respectively, with 12 bases between them. CDR3 region: CASSYSTGPSSYEQYF. The DNA for the CDR3 is TGTGCCAGCAGTTACTCCACAGGGCCTAGCTCCTACGAGCAGTACTTC.

This rearrangement joins TRBV5-6 to TRBJ1-3, with D uncertain. The CDR3 spans 15 residues. Trimming removed 0 bases from V and 1 base from J, with 8 bases in between. The germline CDR1 and CDR2 sequences are SGHDT and YYEEEE. CDR3 bases: TGTGCCAGCAGCTTGGGGGCAGGATCTGGAAACACCATATATTTT. Encoded protein: CASSLGAGSGNTIYF.

The gene calls are TRBV5-1 and TRBJ2-7; 8 nucleotides match TRBD2. With V trimmed by 0 bases and J by 2 bases, 4 bases remained unmatched. The CDR3 has 15 amino acids. The germline V gene has CDR1 SGHRS and CDR2 YFSETQ. CDR3 region: CASSLGLARAYEQYF. For the CDR3, the DNA is TGCGCCAGCAGCTTGGGACTAGCGAGGGCCTACGAGCAGTACTTC.

The chain uses TRBV11-2 and TRBJ2-1; 7 nucleotides align to TRBD1. This CDR3 is built from 15 residues. Germline V gene lookup returns CDR1 SGHAT and CDR2 FQNNGV. Trimming cost V 5 bases and J 3 bases; bases outside gene matches: 7. CDR3 loop: CASSKYRGIYNEQFF. The CDR3 DNA is TGTGCCAGCAGCAAATACAGGGGAATCTACAATGAGCAGTTCTTC.